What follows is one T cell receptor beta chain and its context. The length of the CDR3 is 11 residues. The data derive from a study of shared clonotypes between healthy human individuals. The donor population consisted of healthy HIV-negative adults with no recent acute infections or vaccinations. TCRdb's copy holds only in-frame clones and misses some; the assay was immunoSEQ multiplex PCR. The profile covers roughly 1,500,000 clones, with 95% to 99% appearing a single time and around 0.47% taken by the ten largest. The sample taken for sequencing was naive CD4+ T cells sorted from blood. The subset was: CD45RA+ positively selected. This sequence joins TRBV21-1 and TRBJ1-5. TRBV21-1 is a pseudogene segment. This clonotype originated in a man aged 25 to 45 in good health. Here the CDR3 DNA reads TGTGCCAGCAGCAAAGTTCTGCCCCAGCATTTT. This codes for CASSKVLPQHF.